A single sample gave rise to the 26 T cell receptor beta chains below, sequenced in a study of blood T cell repertoires in COVID-19. TCRdb keeps only in-frame clones here, not all; method: immunoSEQ multiplex PCR. The sample shows more than 200,000 clones, 65% to 90% of them seen only once. The material sequenced was peripheral blood. These receptors all stem from a man aged 50 to 60 with COVID-19, enrolled during active disease.

This chain uses TRBV7-8 with TRBJ2-7, with 10 bases aligning to TRBD2. CDR3 length: 16 amino acids. Unmatched junction bases numbered 6, after V lost 1 base and J lost 3 bases. Germline V gives CDR1 SGHVS, CDR2 FQNEAQ. The CDR3 sequence is CASSLGRPSGSYEQYF. The CDR3 DNA reads TGTGCCAGCAGCTTAGGTCGGCCTAGCGGGAGCTACGAGCAGTACTTC.

CDR3 in amino acids: CASSWRDPLDEQFF. CDR3 sequence (DNA): TGTGCCAGCAGTTGGCGGGACCCCTTGGATGAGCAGTTCTTC. The chain joins TRBV27 to TRBJ2-1; a weak D match, TRBD2 (6 bases). CDR1 and CDR2 (germline): MNHEY, SMNVEV (reference sequence). V was pared by 4 bases and J by 8 bases, with 15 bases between. This CDR3 comprises 14 residues.

The genes are TRBV7-2 and TRBJ1-5; D uncertain. The CDR3 has 14 amino acids. V dropped 1 base and J dropped 6 bases, with 10 bases sitting between them. Germline CDR1 and CDR2: SGHTA and FQGNSA. CDR3 DNA: TGTGCCAGCAGCTTAGGAGGAGTAGGTCAGCCCCAGCATTTT. Amino acid sequence: CASSLGGVGQPQHF.

The CDR3 coding sequence is TGTGCCAGCAGTTACTCAAGAGCGTTCCCGAACAATGAGCAGTTCTTC. Its translation is CASSYSRAFPNNEQFF. The rearrangement joins TRBV6-2 or TRBV6-3 to TRBJ2-1; no reliable D call. This CDR3 is 16 amino acids long. From germline, CDR1 is MNHEY and CDR2 SVGEGT. V dropped 0 bases and J dropped 5 bases, with 14 bases sitting between them.

The V call is TRBV9, the J call TRBJ2-2, with a weak D call TRBD1 (5 bases). V gave up 0 bases and J gave up 5 bases, with 14 bases separating them. Germline CDR1 SGDLS, CDR2 YYNGEE. The CDR3 is 16 residues long. CDR3 in DNA: TGTGCCAGCAGCGTAGGACCAGGGATTGAGACCGGGGAGCTGTTTTTT. It codes for CASSVGPGIETGELFF.

The chain uses TRBV10-1 and TRBJ2-1; 11 bases are a match to TRBD1. V lost 0 bases to trimming and J lost 4 bases; unmatched junction nucleotides: 17. This CDR3 is 21 amino acids long. The germline gives CDR1 WNHNN, CDR2 SYGVQD (reference sequence). The CDR3 sequence: CASSESKPGQGVAGEYNEQFF. CDR3 nucleotide sequence: TGCGCCAGCAGTGAGTCAAAACCGGGACAGGGGGTAGCGGGAGAATACAATGAGCAGTTCTTC.

The genes are TRBV2 and TRBJ2-7; perhaps TRBD2 as D (5 bases). Germline V gene data show CDR1 as SNHLY and CDR2 as FYNNEI. This CDR3 has 14 residues. Trimming stripped 2 bases from V and 0 bases from J, with 8 bases between. For the CDR3, the DNA is TGTGCCAGCAGTGAACTTCGGGGCTCCTACGAGCAGTACTTC. Amino acids: CASSELRGSYEQYF.

The chain couples TRBV6-5 to TRBJ1-3; D is possibly TRBD1 (6 bases). This CDR3 has 16 amino acids. V was shortened by 2 bases and J by 0 bases, with 11 bases between the two germline ends. In germline, CDR1 is MNHEY, CDR2 SVGAGI. The CDR3 sequence: CASSYGGSYSGNTIYF. The CDR3 DNA sequence: TGTGCCAGCAGTTACGGGGGCAGCTACTCTGGAAACACCATATATTTT.

V is TRBV29-1 and J is TRBJ2-7; no reliable D call. The V gene lost 5 bases and the J gene lost 0 bases, with 17 bases spanning the gap. There are 15 residues in the CDR3. CDR1 and CDR2 (germline): SQVTM, ANQGSEA. For the CDR3, the DNA is TGCAGCGTTCAACCCGGCGGATTGAGCTCCTACGAGCAGTACTTC. Translated: CSVQPGGLSSYEQYF.

The chain joins TRBV5-1 to TRBJ1-3; no definite D call. V lost 1 base, J lost 4 bases, and 6 bases lay in between. Per germline, CDR1 SGHRS and CDR2 YFSETQ. There are 13 residues in the CDR3. CDR3 DNA: TGCGCCAGCAGCTTGTTTGTAGGAAACACCATATATTTT. Amino acids: CASSLFVGNTIYF.

The chain recombines TRBV28 with TRBJ2-1; 7 bases are shared with TRBD1. The V gene's germline CDR1 is MDHEN and CDR2 SYDVKM. Trimming took 6 bases from V and 8 from J; bases not matched to a gene: 13. The CDR3 is 15 residues long. CDR3 DNA sequence: TGTGCCAGCAGCCGGGCTGACAGGGTCGTACATGAGCAGTTCTTC. It codes for CASSRADRVVHEQFF.

This rearrangement joins TRBV7-6 to TRBJ2-7; TRBD1 might be the D (5 bases). CDR3 length: 14 amino acids. V was cut by 5 bases and J by 3 bases, with 14 bases left in between. The V gene's germline CDR1 is SGHVS and CDR2 FNYEAQ. The DNA for the CDR3 is TGTGCCAGCAGCGGAGCAGGGATGGACTACGAGCAGTACTTC. This gives the protein CASSGAGMDYEQYF. Full variable domain (rest looked up from reference TRBV7-6 and TRBJ2-7): GAGVSQSPRYKVTKRGQDVALRCDPISGHVSLYWYRQALGQGPEFLTYFNYEAQQDKSGLPNDRFSAERPEGSISTLTIQRTEQRDSAMYRCASSGAGMDYEQYFGPGTRLTVT.

The V gene is TRBV5-4, the J gene TRBJ1-1, with D perhaps matching TRBD1 (6 bases). V dropped 1 base and J dropped 0 bases, with 10 bases sitting between them. Germline values: CDR1 SGHNT, CDR2 YYREEE (reference sequence). There are 15 residues in the CDR3. CDR3 protein: CASSLMQGMNTEAFF. The CDR3 region has the DNA TGTGCCAGCAGCTTGATGCAGGGGATGAACACTGAAGCTTTCTTT.

The chain uses TRBV10-3 and TRBJ1-2, with D unresolved. Germline loops: CDR1 ENHRY, CDR2 SYGVKD. The CDR3 is 13 residues long. Trimming removed 7 bases at V and 5 bases at J, with 14 bases between. The CDR3 nucleotides are TGTGCCATCAACGAGGGCGGAATGTATGGCTACACCTTC. This sequence encodes CAINEGGMYGYTF.

The rearrangement uses TRBV21-1 and TRBJ2-7; TRBD1, the D gene given by the table, was not confirmed from the DNA. TRBV21-1 is flagged as a pseudogene. There are 14 residues in the CDR3. The CDR3 here is CASSKGTGAYEQYF. The CDR3 nucleotides are TGTGCCAGCAGCAAAGGGACAGGGGCCTACGAGCAGTACTTC.

V and J are TRBV3-1 (or the pseudogene TRBV3-2) and TRBJ1-1, with D perhaps matching TRBD1 (5 bases). From germline, CDR1 is LGHDT and CDR2 YNNKEL (reference sequence). The germline V and J ends were trimmed by 4 bases and 5 bases, with 11 bases remaining between them. The CDR3 has 13 residues. For the CDR3, the DNA is TGTGCCAGCAGCCCCGGGCGGGGGACTGAAGCTTTCTTT. It encodes CASSPGRGTEAFF.

CDR3 sequence: CASSSGGTNTGELFF. In DNA form, the CDR3 reads TGCGCCAGCAGCTCCGGGGGAACGAACACCGGGGAGCTGTTTTTT. V gene TRBV5-1 combines with J gene TRBJ2-2; TRBD2 might be the D (6 bases). Germline V gives CDR1 SGHRS, CDR2 YFSETQ. The V end lost 3 bases, the J end lost 0 bases, and 9 bases lay between the germline ends. This CDR3 has 15 residues. The full variable domain, its missing parts supplied by reference TRBV5-1 and TRBJ2-2, is KAGVTQTPRYLIKTRGQQVTLSCSPISGHRSVSWYQQTPGQGLQFLFEYFSETQRNKGNFPGRFSGRQFSNSRSEMNVSTLELGDSALYLCASSSGGTNTGELFFGEGSRLTVL.

V is TRBV29-1 and J is TRBJ1-5; D is possibly TRBD1 (5 bases). The V gene's germline CDR1 is SQVTM and CDR2 ANQGSEA. Trimming removed 7 bases from V and 3 bases from J, with 16 bases in between. The CDR3 loop spans 14 amino acids. Written as DNA, the CDR3 is TGCAGCGCTTCGGGAGGGACCAACAATCAGCCCCAGCATTTT. Translating gives CSASGGTNNQPQHF. Full variable domain (rest looked up from reference TRBV29-1 and TRBJ1-5): SAVISQKPSRDICQRGTSLTIQCQVDSQVTMMFWYRQQPGQSLTLIATANQGSEATYESGFVIDKFPISRPNLTFSTLTVSNMSPEDSSIYLCSASGGTNNQPQHFGDGTRLSIL.

The chain recombines TRBV2 with TRBJ2-2; the match to TRBD1 covers 9 bases. Looked up from germline, CDR1 is SNHLY and CDR2 is FYNNEI. Trimming took 4 bases from V and 4 from J; bases not matched to a gene: 7. The CDR3 is 16 residues long. This chain's CDR3 is CASSALGQGSTGELFF. CDR3 nucleotides: TGTGCCAGCAGTGCCTTAGGACAGGGGAGCACCGGGGAGCTGTTTTTT. Drawing the rest from reference TRBV2 and TRBJ2-2, the complete variable domain is EPEVTQTPSHQVTQMGQEVILRCVPISNHLYFYWYRQILGQKVEFLVSFYNNEISEKSEIFDDQFSVERPDGSNFTLKIRSTKLEDSAMYFCASSALGQGSTGELFFGEGSRLTVL.

This chain links TRBV10-3 with TRBJ1-1, with D perhaps matching TRBD1 (5 bases). Trimming cost V 8 bases and J 1 base, with 8 bases left between them. CDR3 length: 12 residues. From germline, CDR1 is ENHRY and CDR2 SYGVKD. The CDR3, as DNA: TGTGCCATCGGACACTCGAACACTGAAGCTTTCTTT. It yields the protein CAIGHSNTEAFF.

Here the CDR3 DNA reads TGCGCCAGCAGCGGCCGGGTAAAACGGGACACCGGGGAGCTGTTTTTT. This sequence encodes CASSGRVKRDTGELFF. J is TRBJ2-2 and V is TRBV5-1; D unresolved. This CDR3 is 16 amino acids long. V was pared by 4 bases and J by 3 bases, with 16 bases between. Germline V gene sequence: CDR1 SGHRS, CDR2 YFSETQ.

J is TRBJ2-3 and V is TRBV11-2, with 9 bases identical to TRBD1. The CDR3 is 17 amino acids. Germline CDR1 reads SGHAT; CDR2 reads FQNNGV. V dropped 5 bases and J dropped 0; count of bases not matched to a gene: 9. This chain's CDR3 is CASSPLQGAISTDTQYF. CDR3 DNA sequence: TGTGCCAGCAGCCCACTACAGGGGGCGATTAGCACAGATACGCAGTATTTT.

This chain uses TRBV12-3 or TRBV12-4 with TRBJ2-4; TRBD2 matches 11 bases. V lost 5 bases to trimming and J lost 10 bases; unmatched junction nucleotides: 4. The CDR3 totals 13 residues. As DNA, the CDR3 is TGTGCCAGCAGTACCCGGACTAGCGGGATTCAGTACTTC. Amino acid sequence: CASSTRTSGIQYF.

The rearrangement uses TRBV25-1 and TRBJ1-1; 10 bases map to TRBD1. This CDR3 has 17 residues. Germline values: CDR1 MGHDK, CDR2 SYGVNS. V shed 6 bases and J 5 bases; nucleotides not matched to a gene: 15. In DNA form, the CDR3 reads TGTGCCAGCAGAGGAACCGGGGACAGGGGCTGGGGGACTGAAGCTTTCTTT. It specifies CASRGTGDRGWGTEAFF.

This clone was seen a single time. The chain links TRBV6-1 to TRBJ1-5; 8 bases are shared with TRBD1. The trim removed 4 bases at V and 1 base at J, leaving 6 bases unmatched. The CDR3 is made up of 16 amino acids. Germline lookup yields CDR1 MNHNS and CDR2 SASEGT. CDR3 region: CASSGLDRVSNQPQHF. In DNA form, the CDR3 reads TGTGCCAGCAGTGGATTGGACAGGGTAAGCAATCAGCCCCAGCATTTT.

The CDR3 region is CASSQEWHSPGNTIYF. For the CDR3, the DNA is TGCGCCAGCAGCCAAGAATGGCACAGCCCTGGAAACACCATATATTTT. The chain has TRBV4-3 and TRBJ1-3; D remains unclear. CDR3 size: 16 residues. Germline values: CDR1 LGHNA, CDR2 YSLEER. V was clipped by 0 bases and J by 2 bases, with 11 bases between them.